A single sample gave rise to the 18 T cell receptor delta chains below, sequenced in a study of gamma-delta chains in newborns, infants, children. TCRdb called clones from the reads again using CATT. The sample has roughly 1,400 delta-chain clones, 1.1% seen once. Sequenced: blood. Source of these receptors: a child in good health.

About this clone: A read error is possible here, since a much larger clone lies one base away. Other DNA sequences in the same sample also yield this CDR3. The chain joins TRDV2 to TRDJ1, with 13 bases matching TRDD3. CDR1 and CDR2 from the germline V gene are GEAIGNYY and EKD. CDR3 size: 18 residues. V shed 1 base and J 0 bases; nucleotides not matched to a gene: 7. The CDR3 sequence is CACDTLPLGDTYTDKLIF. The CDR3 nucleotides read TGTGCCTGTGACACTCTCCCACTGGGGGATACGTACACCGATAAACTCATCTTT.

A few counts support this clone. A far larger clone is just one base off, so this is likely a read error. This same CDR3 is encoded by further DNA sequences in the sample. The CDR3 DNA sequence: TGTGCTCTTGGGGAACTCTTCCTGCTACGGCTGGGGGATACCGATAAACTCATCTTT. Its translation: CALGELFLLRLGDTDKLIF. This chain links TRDV1 with TRDJ1; the match to TRDD3 covers 9 bases. CDR3 length equals 19 residues. V was clipped by 0 bases and J by 2 bases; unmatched bases: 13. The germline gives CDR1 TSWWSYY, CDR2 QGS.

This clone was detected a few times. One base separates it from a far larger clone, so it is likely a read error. The same CDR3 also results from other DNA sequences found in this sample. The gene calls are TRDV1 and TRDJ1, with TRDD3 matching over 8 bases. This CDR3 has 17 residues. CDR1 and CDR2 (germline): TSWWSYY, QGS. The CDR3 DNA follows: TGTGCTCTCGGGGAACACTGGGGGGGAGTGTACACCGATAAACTCATCTTT. It translates to CALGEHWGGVYTDKLIF.

Details on this clone: With a far larger clone one base away, a read error is the likely cause. The chain uses TRDV2 and TRDJ1; the D gene is possibly TRDD3 (5 bases). CDR1 and CDR2 from the germline V gene are GEAIGNYY and EKD. The CDR3 runs to 15 residues. The V and J ends lost 4 bases and 8 bases respectively, with 22 bases between them. The CDR3 reads CACDPLSGRGSKLIF. The CDR3 DNA is TGTGCCTGTGATCCCCTTTCCGGCCGGGGGTCCAAACTCATCTTT.

Concerning this clone: This probably arose from a read error, given a far larger clone one base away. This specimen includes other DNA sequences encoding the same CDR3. The V gene is TRDV1, the J gene TRDJ2; D perhaps matches TRDD3 (5 bases). In germline, CDR1 is TSWWSYY, CDR2 QGS. There are 18 residues in the CDR3. The CDR3 DNA follows: TGTGCTCTTGGGGTAGACCGTTTCCCTTGGGGCTTGACAGCACAGCTCTTCTTT. Protein: CALGVDRFPWGLTAQLFF.

This clone turned up a few times. It is likely a read error: a sequence one base away is far more abundant. This sample includes further DNA sequences coding for the same CDR3. The V call is TRDV2, the J call TRDJ1; no reliable D call. Germline-derived CDR1 and CDR2 are GEAIGNYY and EKD. The V gene lost 0 bases and the J gene lost 0 bases, with 25 bases spanning the gap. The CDR3 runs 20 residues. The CDR3 coding sequence is TGTGCCTGTGACACCGGGCCCCACGGCAAAGTACCCATCCACACCGATAAACTCATCTTT. It specifies CACDTGPHGKVPIHTDKLIF.

To note about this clone: This likely stems from a read error, as it lies one base from a far larger clone. This sample includes further DNA sequences coding for the same CDR3. The chain uses TRDV2 and TRDJ3, with D hard to call. The CDR3 is 17 residues long. V lost 3 bases and J lost 4, with 15 bases in between. Per the germline V gene, CDR1 is GEAIGNYY and CDR2 is EKD. The CDR3 DNA is TGTGCCTGTGACCTCAGTACTCACTCTTGGGACACCCGACAGATGTTTTTC. Translation: CACDLSTHSWDTRQMFF.

With regard to this clone: TCRdb's protein for this DNA is that of a much larger clone and differs from the translation at residue 16, likely a read error; the protein shown is the DNA translation. The chain couples TRDV2 to TRDJ1, with TRDD3 matching 10 bases. Trimming at V came to 1 base and at J to 10 bases, leaving 23 bases not matched to a gene. Germline lookup yields CDR1 GEAIGNYY and CDR2 EKD. The CDR3 length is 19 residues. The CDR3 sequence: CACDTLPTTPGDTMGRLIF. The CDR3 nucleotides read TGTGCCTGTGACACACTTCCTACGACTCCGGGGGATACGATGGGGAGACTCATCTTT.

As for this clone: Possible read error: a much larger clone is one base away. The CDR3 DNA sequence: TGTGCTCCTGGGGAACCCATTGTCTACTGGGGGACGACCTACTTAACCTACACCGATAAACTCATCTTT. This codes for CAPGEPIVYWGTTYLTYTDKLIF. The chain recombines TRDV1 with TRDJ1; 9 nucleotides align to TRDD3. CDR3 length: 23 residues. CDR1 and CDR2 (germline): TSWWSYY, QGS.

This clone is large. This sample also contains other DNA sequences that code for the same CDR3. The chain is built from TRDV1 and TRDJ1; 11 bases agree with TRDD3. Losses at the gene ends were 2 bases for V and 0 bases for J; bases not matched to a gene: 29. The CDR3 has 25 residues. CDR1 TSWWSYY and CDR2 QGS come from the germline V gene. The CDR3 DNA reads TGTGCTCTTGGGGAATGGTTTACCTTCCTACGGATTCCTGGGGGATACTCCGTCTACACCGATAAACTCATCTTT. Translated, it gives CALGEWFTFLRIPGGYSVYTDKLIF.

Only a few counts were recorded for this clone. It is likely a read error: a sequence one base away is far more abundant. Other nucleotide sequences in the sample specify the same CDR3. This chain connects TRDV2 to TRDJ1; 7 bases are a match to TRDD3. With 1 base clipped from V and 0 bases from J, the junction kept 19 bases outside the gene matches. The length of the CDR3 is 20 residues. Germline values: CDR1 GEAIGNYY, CDR2 EKD. The CDR3 here is CACDTLLVLGTSKYTDKLIF. In DNA, the CDR3 is TGTGCCTGTGACACTCTGTTGGTACTGGGGACCTCGAAGTACACCGATAAACTCATCTTT.

In regard to this clone: A read error is likely here: a far larger clone is one base away. This specimen includes other DNA sequences encoding the same CDR3. CDR3 sequence (DNA): TGTGCCTGTGAGCCCTGGGGAAACACTGATAAACTCATCTTT. Translating it yields CACEPWGNTDKLIF. The chain uses TRDV2 and TRDJ1; D might be TRDD3 (6 bases). Germline assignment: CDR1 GEAIGNYY and CDR2 EKD. The CDR3 totals 14 residues.

This clone was counted a few times. A read error likely explains this, since a far larger clone differs by one base. The same CDR3 is also encoded by other DNA sequences in this sample. V usage is TRDV2 and J usage is TRDJ1; D might be TRDD3 (6 bases). V was cut by 4 bases and J by 2 bases, with 13 bases left in between. This CDR3 region has 14 residues. The germline gives CDR1 GEAIGNYY, CDR2 EKD. The CDR3 reads CACEPWGNTDKLIF. The DNA of the CDR3 is TGTGCCTGTGAGCCCTGGGGAAATACCGATAAACTCATCTTT.

This clone rates as large. Other DNA sequences in the same sample also yield this CDR3. V is TRDV1 and J is TRDJ1; 7 bases fit TRDD3. Germline CDR1 TSWWSYY, CDR2 QGS. V lost 0 bases, J lost 0 bases, and 25 bases stayed unmatched. The CDR3 is made up of 23 amino acids. DNA for the CDR3: TGTGCTCTTGGGGAACTAGCTATAAGCTTCCGGATCAACTGGGGCCAGTACACCGATAAACTCATCTTT. Amino acid sequence: CALGELAISFRINWGQYTDKLIF.

To note about this clone: Germline is not matched at one junction end, which may reflect a read error. The chain joins TRDV2 to TRDJ1, with TRDD3 matching 11 bases. The J gene is not listed in TCRdb, so it was assigned here from a DNA match to germline. Germline V gene data show CDR1 as GEAIGNYY and CDR2 as EKD. The CDR3 is 26 amino acids. The CDR3 bases are TGTGCCTGTGGCACCTTGTCGATTGGACTCCCTACCGAACTCCCTGGGGGATACACGTACACCGATAAACTCATCTTT. It specifies CACGTLSIGLPTELPGGYTYTDKLIF.

Turning to this clone: TCRdb assigns this DNA the protein of a much larger clone, which departs from its translation at residue 4; this likely reflects a read error, and the protein shown comes from translating the DNA. The chain carries TRDV2 and TRDJ3; maybe TRDD3 (6 bases). Trimming took 5 bases from V and 0 from J, leaving 22 bases between them. In germline, CDR1 is GEAIGNYY, CDR2 EKD. The CDR3 totals 20 residues. CDR3 region: CACGTGWGISSSWDTRQMFF. The DNA for the CDR3 is TGTGCCTGTGGCACGGGCTGGGGTATATCGAGCTCCTGGGACACCCGACAGATGTTTTTC.

This clone was found a few times. This sequence is one base from a far larger clone and is likely a read error. The sample carries other DNA sequences with the same CDR3. V gene TRDV2 combines with J gene TRDJ1, with 10 bases fitting TRDD3. Germline V gene lookup returns CDR1 GEAIGNYY and CDR2 EKD. This CDR3 has 14 amino acids. The CDR3 region is CACDGLGDFDKLIF. The CDR3 DNA follows: TGCGCCTGTGACGGACTGGGGGATTTTGATAAACTCATCTTT.

This clone counts as large. The chain couples TRDV1 to TRDJ1; perhaps TRDD3 as D (6 bases). V lost 4 bases and J 0 bases, leaving 18 bases between the germline ends. Per the germline V gene, CDR1 is TSWWSYY and CDR2 is QGS. This CDR3 has 17 amino acids. For the CDR3, the DNA is TGTGCTCTTGGGGTCTACTTCTGGGGCTCCGACACCGATAAACTCATCTTT. The encoded protein is CALGVYFWGSDTDKLIF.